A selection of T cell receptor beta chains follows, all from one sample in a study of identical twins. TCRdb fed the 5' RACE reads into MiXCR, producing one record per CDR3 protein. The repertoire holds 600,000 to 700,000 distinct CDR3 sequences, with 20% to 25% as singletons. Another study also made use of these data, one on T cells expressing NK-cell markers.

The sample was PBMCs. The receptors stem from a woman aged 18-29 years in good health. The CDR3 runs from the conserved cysteine through the conserved F or W. The order of the fields is V gene, D gene, J gene, clone size, CDR3 protein, CDR3 DNA. The D gene is left open where the match is weak. Rows give clone size only sometimes, using once, few, many, or a class for an expanded clone.

V: TRBV7-8
D: TRBD2
J: TRBJ2-1
size: few
CDR3: CASSYTSGRPRNEQFF
DNA: TGTGCCAGCAGCTACACTAGCGGGAGGCCTCGCAATGAGCAGTTCTTC

V: TRBV5-1
D: .
J: TRBJ2-5
size: .
CDR3: CASSLGYLQETQYF
DNA: TGCGCCAGCAGCTTGGGCTACCTCCAAGAGACCCAGTACTTC

V: TRBV4-3
D: .
J: TRBJ2-1
size: .
CDR3: CASSQEFVLGGSSYNEQFF
DNA: TGCGCCAGCAGCCAAGAATTTGTCCTAGGTGGGAGCTCCTACAATGAGCAGTTCTTC

V: TRBV12-3/TRBV12-4
D: TRBD2
J: TRBJ2-1
size: .
CDR3: CASRTGLAGHDFF
DNA: TGTGCCAGCAGGACGGGACTAGCGGGGCATGACTTCTTC

V: TRBV10-3
D: .
J: TRBJ1-1
size: .
CDR3: CAISDPTRGILTNTEAFF
DNA: TGTGCCATCAGTGACCCAACTAGGGGGATTTTGACGAACACTGAAGCTTTCTTT

V: TRBV29-1
D: .
J: TRBJ1-2
size: .
CDR3: CSVVPSVGGRGHGYTF
DNA: TGCAGCGTTGTTCCGTCGGTCGGTGGCAGGGGACATGGCTACACCTTC

V: TRBV29-1
D: .
J: TRBJ2-5
size: .
CDR3: CSVAMGSQETQYF
DNA: TGCAGCGTAGCCATGGGGTCCCAAGAGACCCAGTACTTC

V: TRBV12-3/TRBV12-4
D: TRBD1
J: TRBJ2-7
size: .
CDR3: CASSFQGDRSSYEQYF
DNA: TGTGCCAGCAGTTTTCAGGGGGACAGGAGCTCCTACGAGCAGTACTTC

V: TRBV12-3/TRBV12-4
D: TRBD1
J: TRBJ2-1
size: once
CDR3: CASSLAGQGTLRRNEQFF
DNA: TGTGCCAGCAGTTTGGCGGGACAGGGGACGCTTAGGAGGAATGAGCAGTTCTTC

V: TRBV4-2
D: TRBD2
J: TRBJ2-7
size: .
CDR3: CASSRGGAGEEDEQYF
DNA: TGTGCCAGCAGCCGGGGGGGAGCGGGAGAAGAGGACGAGCAGTACTTC

V: TRBV12-3/TRBV12-4
D: .
J: TRBJ2-1
size: many
CDR3: CASSLVRRNNEQFF
DNA: TGTGCCAGCAGTTTAGTTCGCAGAAACAATGAGCAGTTCTTC

V: TRBV5-1
D: .
J: TRBJ2-3
size: .
CDR3: CASSSYARTVPSTDTQYF
DNA: TGCGCCAGCAGCTCCTACGCCCGGACCGTCCCTAGCACAGATACGCAGTATTTT

V: TRBV4-1
D: .
J: TRBJ2-1
size: .
CDR3: CASTAGPSYNEQFF
DNA: TGCGCCAGCACCGCGGGCCCTTCCTACAATGAGCAGTTCTTC

V: TRBV20-1
D: .
J: TRBJ2-7
size: few
CDR3: CSARGLYEQYF
DNA: TGCAGTGCTAGAGGACTCTACGAGCAGTACTTC

V: TRBV5-1
D: TRBD1
J: TRBJ1-1
size: .
CDR3: CASSSRQGLNTEAFF
DNA: TGCGCCAGCAGCTCTCGACAGGGCTTGAACACTGAAGCTTTCTTT

V: TRBV6-6
D: .
J: TRBJ1-1
size: .
CDR3: CATHSALRGEAFF
DNA: TGTGCCACCCACAGTGCCCTCAGAGGTGAAGCTTTCTTT

V: TRBV3-1
D: .
J: TRBJ1-1
size: few
CDR3: CASSQARAAAFF
DNA: TGTGCCAGCAGCCAAGCCCGGGCCGCGGCTTTCTTT

V: TRBV20-1
D: .
J: TRBJ1-1
size: few
CDR3: CSASGQGPTEAFF
DNA: TGCAGTGCTAGCGGGCAGGGTCCCACTGAAGCTTTCTTT

V: TRBV4-3
D: .
J: TRBJ1-5
size: .
CDR3: CASSQARGGNQPQHF
DNA: TGCGCCAGCAGCCAAGCTAGGGGGGGCAATCAGCCCCAGCATTTT

V: TRBV12-3/TRBV12-4
D: .
J: TRBJ2-1
size: few
CDR3: CASSFSPRSYNEQFF
DNA: TGTGCCAGCAGTTTCAGCCCGCGCTCCTACAATGAGCAGTTCTTC

V: TRBV2
D: .
J: TRBJ2-7
size: .
CDR3: CASSEEGTPSYEQYF
DNA: TGTGCCAGCAGTGAAGAGGGGACACCAAGCTACGAGCAGTACTTC

V: TRBV20-1
D: .
J: TRBJ1-2
size: few
CDR3: CSAEKQANYGYTF
DNA: TGCAGTGCCGAAAAACAGGCAAACTATGGCTACACCTTC

V: TRBV20-1
D: .
J: TRBJ1-2
size: few
CDR3: CSASMENYGYTF
DNA: TGCAGTGCTAGTATGGAGAACTATGGCTACACCTTC

V: TRBV7-6
D: .
J: TRBJ2-1
size: .
CDR3: CASSSTRDVSYNEQFF
DNA: TGTGCCAGCAGCTCCACGCGGGACGTTTCCTACAATGAGCAGTTCTTC

V: TRBV27
D: TRBD2
J: TRBJ2-7
size: once
CDR3: CASSFGTLAGPLEQYF
DNA: TGTGCCAGCAGTTTCGGGACACTAGCGGGACCCCTCGAGCAGTACTTC

V: TRBV2
D: .
J: TRBJ2-5
size: many
CDR3: CASMRDRETQYF
DNA: TGTGCCAGCATGCGCGATAGAGAGACCCAGTACTTC

V: TRBV20-1
D: TRBD2
J: TRBJ2-5
size: few
CDR3: CSASTIAGGHLETQYF
DNA: TGCAGTGCCAGCACCATAGCGGGGGGGCACCTCGAGACCCAGTACTTC

V: TRBV20-1
D: .
J: TRBJ2-1
size: many
CDR3: CSARTGTRGGQFF
DNA: TGCAGTGCTAGAACGGGGACCCGGGGAGGGCAGTTCTTC

V: TRBV10-2
D: .
J: TRBJ2-1
size: few
CDR3: CATNFAGRNEQFF
DNA: TGCGCCACTAACTTCGCGGGGCGCAATGAGCAGTTCTTC

V: TRBV18
D: TRBD1
J: TRBJ2-5
size: few
CDR3: CASSPKDRGGQETQYF
DNA: TGTGCCAGCTCACCCAAGGACAGGGGAGGCCAAGAGACCCAGTACTTC

V: TRBV19
D: .
J: TRBJ1-5
size: .
CDR3: CASSIRDQPQHF
DNA: TGTGCCAGTAGTATTCGGGATCAGCCCCAGCATTTT

V: TRBV27
D: TRBD2
J: TRBJ2-1
size: many
CDR3: CASSHTSALTVNEQFF
DNA: TGTGCCAGCAGTCACACTAGCGCCTTAACTGTCAATGAGCAGTTCTTC

V: TRBV7-2
D: .
J: TRBJ2-1
size: many
CDR3: CASRRSSYNEQFF
DNA: TGTGCCAGCAGGAGGAGCTCCTACAATGAGCAGTTCTTC

V: TRBV10-3
D: TRBD2
J: TRBJ2-1
size: .
CDR3: CAISARGLAGGPDNEQFF
DNA: TGTGCCATCAGCGCTCGAGGACTAGCGGGAGGGCCGGACAATGAGCAGTTCTTC

V: TRBV20-1
D: .
J: TRBJ2-5
size: .
CDR3: CSARSGRETQYF
DNA: TGCAGTGCTAGATCTGGCAGGGAGACCCAGTACTTC

V: TRBV5-1
D: .
J: TRBJ1-1
size: .
CDR3: CASSSKSGGDFEAFF
DNA: TGCGCCAGCAGCTCCAAGTCAGGAGGTGACTTTGAAGCTTTCTTT

V: TRBV12-3/TRBV12-4
D: TRBD2
J: TRBJ2-3
size: many
CDR3: CASRTSVSTDTQYF
DNA: TGTGCCAGCCGAACTAGCGTCAGCACAGATACGCAGTATTTT

V: TRBV29-1
D: TRBD1
J: TRBJ2-1
size: many
CDR3: CSERQGGENEQFF
DNA: TGCAGCGAACGACAGGGTGGGGAGAATGAGCAGTTCTTC

V: TRBV6-1
D: TRBD2
J: TRBJ2-1
size: .
CDR3: CASSPSGTSGRGEQFF
DNA: TGTGCCAGCAGTCCATCCGGGACTAGCGGGCGAGGTGAGCAGTTCTTC